These T cell receptor beta chains were read from a single sample in a study of blood T cell repertoires in COVID-19. Measured with immunoSEQ multiplex PCR; TCRdb has only the in-frame clones, and not every one. The sample includes around 200,000 clones, around 86% of them seen just once. What was sequenced was peripheral blood. Receptor source: a human donor in a cohort sampled during active COVID-19. Both conserved end residues are part of each CDR3. D genes are given only for firm matches. Size values are once, few and many counts, or a class for expanded clones, and some rows have none.

cdr3_nt: TGTGCCAGCAGCTTAAGTGGGAGTCCCTACAATGAGCAGTTCTTC
cdr3_aa: CASSLSGSPYNEQFF
j_call: TRBJ2-1
v_call: TRBV7-6
clone_size: -
d_call: -

cdr3_nt: TGTGCCAGTAGCACCGGGGGGGTAGGCTACAATGAGCAGTTCTTC
cdr3_aa: CASSTGGVGYNEQFF
j_call: TRBJ2-1
v_call: TRBV19
clone_size: -
d_call: TRBD2

cdr3_nt: TGCGCCAGCAGCTTGGTTAGCGGCCCACTGGAAGCTTTCTTT
cdr3_aa: CASSLVSGPLEAFF
j_call: TRBJ1-1
v_call: TRBV5-1
clone_size: -
d_call: -

cdr3_nt: TGTGCCAGCAGTTTCCCGGGACTCCGGGGACGAGATACGCAGTATTTT
cdr3_aa: CASSFPGLRGRDTQYF
j_call: TRBJ2-3
v_call: TRBV28
clone_size: -
d_call: -

cdr3_nt: TGTGCCAGCAGCCCGACAGGGGGCAATCAGCCCCAGCATTTT
cdr3_aa: CASSPTGGNQPQHF
j_call: TRBJ1-5
v_call: TRBV7-9
clone_size: -
d_call: TRBD1

cdr3_nt: TGTGCCAGCAGCTTAGAACTTATGGCAGGCGAGCAGTACTTC
cdr3_aa: CASSLELMAGEQYF
j_call: TRBJ2-7
v_call: TRBV7-2
clone_size: few
d_call: -

cdr3_nt: TGTGCCAGCGGCGGGACAGGGCAGAGCTATGGCTACACCTTC
cdr3_aa: CASGGTGQSYGYTF
j_call: TRBJ1-2
v_call: TRBV28
clone_size: -
d_call: TRBD1

cdr3_nt: TGTGCCAGCAGCCGCGATCTGAATCAGCCCCAGCATTTT
cdr3_aa: CASSRDLNQPQHF
j_call: TRBJ1-5
v_call: TRBV5-6
clone_size: few
d_call: -

cdr3_nt: TGTGCCAGCCGAAATCCCAGGGGGCAAGGGGACTATGGCTACACCTTC
cdr3_aa: CASRNPRGQGDYGYTF
j_call: TRBJ1-2
v_call: TRBV28
clone_size: once
d_call: TRBD1

cdr3_nt: TGTGCCAGCAGCTTAGGGACGGGGAACTATGGCTACACCTTC
cdr3_aa: CASSLGTGNYGYTF
j_call: TRBJ1-2
v_call: TRBV7-9
clone_size: -
d_call: -

cdr3_nt: TGTGCCAGCAGCGTAACCGGGAGGATAGCGGGGGAGCAGTACTTC
cdr3_aa: CASSVTGRIAGEQYF
j_call: TRBJ2-7
v_call: TRBV9
clone_size: -
d_call: TRBD2

cdr3_nt: TGTGCCAGTAGTTCACTAGCGGGAGCGGTTCACGAGCAGTACTTC
cdr3_aa: CASSSLAGAVHEQYF
j_call: TRBJ2-7
v_call: TRBV19
clone_size: -
d_call: TRBD2

cdr3_nt: TGTGCCAGCAGTTACCAAGGGACAGGGAGGGTCGATACGCAGTATTTT
cdr3_aa: CASSYQGTGRVDTQYF
j_call: TRBJ2-3
v_call: TRBV6-2/TRBV6-3
clone_size: -
d_call: TRBD1

cdr3_nt: TGTGCCAGCTCAGCCTTTAGCGGAAAGAGCTCCTACAATGAGCAGTTCTTC
cdr3_aa: CASSAFSGKSSYNEQFF
j_call: TRBJ2-1
v_call: TRBV18
clone_size: -
d_call: -

cdr3_nt: TGTGCCAGCAGCAAAGGGCGGACTAGCTTTTACGAGCAGTACTTC
cdr3_aa: CASSKGRTSFYEQYF
j_call: TRBJ2-7
v_call: TRBV21-1
clone_size: -
d_call: -

cdr3_nt: TGTGCCAGTAGGAGACTCGCTTCGGAGACCCAGTACTTC
cdr3_aa: CASRRLASETQYF
j_call: TRBJ2-5
v_call: TRBV19
clone_size: -
d_call: -

cdr3_nt: TGTGCCAGCAGTTTGGGCCCGCTTGGGCCAGGGGACCTCTCTGGAAACACCATATATTTT
cdr3_aa: CASSLGPLGPGDLSGNTIYF
j_call: TRBJ1-3
v_call: TRBV28
clone_size: -
d_call: -

cdr3_nt: TGTGCCAGCAGCCCCCGGACAGGGACCGACTCTGGAAACACCATATATTTT
cdr3_aa: CASSPRTGTDSGNTIYF
j_call: TRBJ1-3
v_call: TRBV3-1/TRBV3-2
clone_size: few
d_call: TRBD1

cdr3_nt: TGTGCCAGCAGCGTGACTAGCGCCACAGATACGCAGTATTTT
cdr3_aa: CASSVTSATDTQYF
j_call: TRBJ2-3
v_call: TRBV27
clone_size: medium-sized
d_call: TRBD2

cdr3_nt: TGTGCCAGCAGTCCACTATTGAACACTGAAGCTTTCTTT
cdr3_aa: CASSPLLNTEAFF
j_call: TRBJ1-1
v_call: TRBV6-5
clone_size: -
d_call: -

cdr3_nt: TGTGCCAGCAGCTTAGGGGACGGGAATGAAGCTTTCTTT
cdr3_aa: CASSLGDGNEAFF
j_call: TRBJ1-1
v_call: TRBV13
clone_size: many
d_call: -

cdr3_nt: TGTGCCAGCAGATACCAGGGCTCCATGAACACTGAAGCTTTCTTT
cdr3_aa: CASRYQGSMNTEAFF
j_call: TRBJ1-1
v_call: TRBV7-2
clone_size: -
d_call: -

cdr3_nt: TGCGCCAGCAGCTTGGGAACAGGTTACTCCTACAATGAGCAGTTCTTC
cdr3_aa: CASSLGTGYSYNEQFF
j_call: TRBJ2-1
v_call: TRBV5-1
clone_size: -
d_call: -

cdr3_nt: TGCGCCAGCAGCGAGGGACTGGGGAGGACTGAAGCTTTCTTT
cdr3_aa: CASSEGLGRTEAFF
j_call: TRBJ1-1
v_call: TRBV5-1
clone_size: -
d_call: -

cdr3_nt: TGTGCCAGCAGTGAGCGGTCTAGCACAGATACGCAGTATTTT
cdr3_aa: CASSERSSTDTQYF
j_call: TRBJ2-3
v_call: TRBV27
clone_size: many
d_call: -

cdr3_nt: TGTGCCAGCAGCCCCGTGACTAGCGGGGTTACCTACGAGCAGTACTTC
cdr3_aa: CASSPVTSGVTYEQYF
j_call: TRBJ2-7
v_call: TRBV11-2
clone_size: -
d_call: TRBD2

cdr3_nt: TGTGCCAGCAGCCCAACCGAGAGGTTGGATGGCTACACCTTC
cdr3_aa: CASSPTERLDGYTF
j_call: TRBJ1-2
v_call: TRBV4-2
clone_size: -
d_call: -

cdr3_nt: TGTGCCAGCAGCCAAGGGGGGCTAGCGGGAGGTTCGTACGAGCAGTACTTC
cdr3_aa: CASSQGGLAGGSYEQYF
j_call: TRBJ2-7
v_call: TRBV3-1/TRBV3-2
clone_size: -
d_call: TRBD2